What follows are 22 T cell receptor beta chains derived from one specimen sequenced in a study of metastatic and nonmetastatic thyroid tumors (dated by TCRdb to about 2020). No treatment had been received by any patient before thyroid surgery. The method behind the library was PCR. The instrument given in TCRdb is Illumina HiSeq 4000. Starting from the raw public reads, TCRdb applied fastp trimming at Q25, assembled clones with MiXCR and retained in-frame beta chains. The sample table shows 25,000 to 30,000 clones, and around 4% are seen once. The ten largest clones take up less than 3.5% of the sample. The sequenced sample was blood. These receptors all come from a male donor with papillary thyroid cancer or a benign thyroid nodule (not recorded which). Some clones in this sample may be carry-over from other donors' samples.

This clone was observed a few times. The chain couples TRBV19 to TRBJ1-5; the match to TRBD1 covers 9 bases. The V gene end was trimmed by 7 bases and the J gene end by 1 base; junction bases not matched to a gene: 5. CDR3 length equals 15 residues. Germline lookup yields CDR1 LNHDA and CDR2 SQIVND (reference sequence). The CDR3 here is CASISQGASNQPQHF. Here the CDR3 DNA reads TGTGCCAGTATCTCACAGGGGGCAAGCAATCAGCCCCAGCATTTT.

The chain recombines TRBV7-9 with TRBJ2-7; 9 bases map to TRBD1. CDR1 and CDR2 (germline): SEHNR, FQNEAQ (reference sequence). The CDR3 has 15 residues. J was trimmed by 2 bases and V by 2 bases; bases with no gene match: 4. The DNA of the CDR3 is TGTGCCAGCAGCTTAAAAGGGACAGGGACCTACGAGCAGTACTTC. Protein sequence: CASSLKGTGTYEQYF.

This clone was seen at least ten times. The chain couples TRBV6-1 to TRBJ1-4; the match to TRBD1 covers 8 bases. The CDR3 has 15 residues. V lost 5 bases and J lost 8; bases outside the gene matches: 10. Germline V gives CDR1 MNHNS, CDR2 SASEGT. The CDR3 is CASSSLDRESEKLFF. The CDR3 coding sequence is TGTGCCAGCAGTTCCCTGGACAGGGAGTCAGAAAAACTGTTTTTT.

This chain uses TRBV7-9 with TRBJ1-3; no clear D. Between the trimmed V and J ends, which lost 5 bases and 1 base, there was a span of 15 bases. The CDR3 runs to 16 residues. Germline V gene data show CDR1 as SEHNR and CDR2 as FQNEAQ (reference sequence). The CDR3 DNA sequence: TGTGCCAGCAGCCCAGGCAAAGTGTCTTCTGGAAACACCATATATTTT. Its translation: CASSPGKVSSGNTIYF.

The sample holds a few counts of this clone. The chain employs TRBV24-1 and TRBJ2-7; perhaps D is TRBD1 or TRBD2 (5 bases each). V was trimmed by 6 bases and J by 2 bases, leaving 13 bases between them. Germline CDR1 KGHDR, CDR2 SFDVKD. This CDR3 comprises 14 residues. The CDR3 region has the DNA TGTGCCACCAGTCTCGGGACCGATGCCTACGAGCAGTACTTC. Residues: CATSLGTDAYEQYF.

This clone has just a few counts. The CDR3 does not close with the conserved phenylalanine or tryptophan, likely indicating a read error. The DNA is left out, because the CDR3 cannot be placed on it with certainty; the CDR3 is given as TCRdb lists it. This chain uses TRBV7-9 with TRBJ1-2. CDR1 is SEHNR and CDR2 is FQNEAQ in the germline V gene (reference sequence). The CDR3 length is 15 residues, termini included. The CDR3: CASSLTRVSYDGYTV.

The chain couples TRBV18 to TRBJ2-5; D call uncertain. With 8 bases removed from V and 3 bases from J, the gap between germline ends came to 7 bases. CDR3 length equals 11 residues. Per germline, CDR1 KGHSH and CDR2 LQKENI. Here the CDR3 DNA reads TGTGCCAGCGCTGGGGAAGAGACCCAGTACTTC. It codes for CASAGEETQYF.

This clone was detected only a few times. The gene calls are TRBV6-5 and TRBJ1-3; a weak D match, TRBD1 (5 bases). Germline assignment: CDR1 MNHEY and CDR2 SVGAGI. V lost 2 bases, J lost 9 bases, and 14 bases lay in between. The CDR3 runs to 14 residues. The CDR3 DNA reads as TGTGCCAGCAGTTACGGCGCGGGGCTCGGCACCATATATTTT. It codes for CASSYGAGLGTIYF.

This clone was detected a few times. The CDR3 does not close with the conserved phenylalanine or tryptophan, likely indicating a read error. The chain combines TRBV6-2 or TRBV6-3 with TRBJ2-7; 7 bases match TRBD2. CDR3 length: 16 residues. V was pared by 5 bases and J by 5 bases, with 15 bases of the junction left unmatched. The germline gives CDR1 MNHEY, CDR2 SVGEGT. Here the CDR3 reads CASSLRVSGTLHEQYL. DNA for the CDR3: TGTGCCAGCAGTCTCCGAGTAAGCGGGACTCTCCACGAGCAGTACCTC.

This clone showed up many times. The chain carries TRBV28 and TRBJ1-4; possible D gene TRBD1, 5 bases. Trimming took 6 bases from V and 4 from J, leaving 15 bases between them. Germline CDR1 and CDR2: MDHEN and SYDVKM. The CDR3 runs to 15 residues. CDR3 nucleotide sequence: TGTGCCAGCAGCCCCCAGGGTCTTCTTAATGAAAAACTGTTTTTT. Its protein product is CASSPQGLLNEKLFF.

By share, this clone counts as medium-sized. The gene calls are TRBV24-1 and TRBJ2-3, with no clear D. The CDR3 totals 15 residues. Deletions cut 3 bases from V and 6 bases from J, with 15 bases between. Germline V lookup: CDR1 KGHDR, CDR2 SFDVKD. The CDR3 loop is CATSDPGLVEDTQYF. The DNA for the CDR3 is TGTGCCACCAGTGATCCTGGGTTGGTGGAGGATACGCAGTATTTT.

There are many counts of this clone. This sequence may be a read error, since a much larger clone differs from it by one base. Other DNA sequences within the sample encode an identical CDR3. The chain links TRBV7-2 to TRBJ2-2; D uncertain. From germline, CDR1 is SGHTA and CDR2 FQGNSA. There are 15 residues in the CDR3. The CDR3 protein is CASSLSQTNTWELFF. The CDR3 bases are TGTGCCAGCAGCTTATCACAGACGAACACCTGGGAGCTGTTTTTT.

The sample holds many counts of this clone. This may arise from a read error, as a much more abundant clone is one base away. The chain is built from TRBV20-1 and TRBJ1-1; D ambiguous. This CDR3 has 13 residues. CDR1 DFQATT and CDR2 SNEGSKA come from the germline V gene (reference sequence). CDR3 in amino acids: CRAQSLLNTEAFF. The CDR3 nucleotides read TGCAGAGCCCAGAGTCTACTGAACACTGAAGCTTTCTTT.

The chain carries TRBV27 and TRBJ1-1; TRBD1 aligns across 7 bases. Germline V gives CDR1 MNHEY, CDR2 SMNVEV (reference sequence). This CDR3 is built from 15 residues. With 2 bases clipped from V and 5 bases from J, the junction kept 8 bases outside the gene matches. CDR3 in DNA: TGTGCCAGCAGTTTAGCGAGGGGGCTTCTTACTGAAGCTTTCTTT. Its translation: CASSLARGLLTEAFF.

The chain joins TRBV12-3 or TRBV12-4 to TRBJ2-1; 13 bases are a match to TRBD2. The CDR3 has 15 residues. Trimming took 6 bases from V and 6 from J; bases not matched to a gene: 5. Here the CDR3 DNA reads TGTGCCAGCAGCATGAGGACTAGCGGGGGCAATGAGCAGTTCTTC. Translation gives CASSMRTSGGNEQFF.

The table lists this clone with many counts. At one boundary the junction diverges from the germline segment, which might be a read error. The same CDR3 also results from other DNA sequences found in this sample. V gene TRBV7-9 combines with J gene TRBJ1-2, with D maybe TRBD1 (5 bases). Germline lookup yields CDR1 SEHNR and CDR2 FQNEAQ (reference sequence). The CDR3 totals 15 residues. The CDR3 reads CASSEGTGSPYGYTF. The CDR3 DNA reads TGCGCCAGCAGCGAAGGAACAGGCTCTCCCTATGGCTACACCTTC.

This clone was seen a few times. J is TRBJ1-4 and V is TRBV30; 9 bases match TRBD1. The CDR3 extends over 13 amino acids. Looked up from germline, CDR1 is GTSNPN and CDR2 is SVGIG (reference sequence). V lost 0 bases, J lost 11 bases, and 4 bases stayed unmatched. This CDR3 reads CAWSVQGARKLFF. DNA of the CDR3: TGTGCCTGGAGTGTACAGGGGGCTAGGAAACTGTTTTTT. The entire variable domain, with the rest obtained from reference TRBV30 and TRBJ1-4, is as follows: SQTIHQWPATLVQPVGSPLSLECTVEGTSNPNLYWYRQAAGRGLQLLFYSVGIGQISSEVPQNLSASRPQDRQFILSSKKLLLSDSGFYLCAWSVQGARKLFFGSGTQLSVL.

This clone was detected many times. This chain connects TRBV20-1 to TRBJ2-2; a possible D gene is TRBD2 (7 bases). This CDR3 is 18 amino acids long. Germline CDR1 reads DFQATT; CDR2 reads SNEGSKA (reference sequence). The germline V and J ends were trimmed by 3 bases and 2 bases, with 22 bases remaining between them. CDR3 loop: CSARGGGLADYNTGELFF. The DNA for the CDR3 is TGCAGTGCTAGGGGGGGCGGGCTAGCGGACTACAACACCGGGGAGCTGTTTTTT.

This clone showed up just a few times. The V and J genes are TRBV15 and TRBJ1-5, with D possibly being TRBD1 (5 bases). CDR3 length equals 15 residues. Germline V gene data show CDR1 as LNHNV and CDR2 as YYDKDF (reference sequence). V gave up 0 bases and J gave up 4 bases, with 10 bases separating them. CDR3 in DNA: TGTGCCACCAGCAGAGATCCGTGGGGGAATCAGCCCCAGCATTTT. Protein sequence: CATSRDPWGNQPQHF.

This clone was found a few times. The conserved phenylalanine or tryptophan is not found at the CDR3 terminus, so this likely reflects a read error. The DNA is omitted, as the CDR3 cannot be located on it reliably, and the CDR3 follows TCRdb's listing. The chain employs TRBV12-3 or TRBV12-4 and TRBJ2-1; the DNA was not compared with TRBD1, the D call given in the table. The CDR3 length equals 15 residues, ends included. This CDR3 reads CASSFDTVSGDRTVI.

The CDR3 DNA reads TGCGCCAGCAGCCCGTCCAGTGGGGACGGGGAGCTGTTTTTT. It specifies CASSPSSGDGELFF. J is TRBJ2-2 and V is TRBV4-1; D gene ambiguous. Germline CDR1 and CDR2: MGHRA and YSYEKL. The CDR3 runs to 14 residues. The germline V and J ends were trimmed by 4 bases and 7 bases, with 13 bases remaining between them.

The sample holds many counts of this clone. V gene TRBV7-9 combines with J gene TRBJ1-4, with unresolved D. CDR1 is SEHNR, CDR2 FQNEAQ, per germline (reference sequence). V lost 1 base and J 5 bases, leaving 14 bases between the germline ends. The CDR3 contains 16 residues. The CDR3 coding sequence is TGTGCCAGCAGCTTAGTCTCAGGCGGTTTAAATGAAAAACTGTTTTTT. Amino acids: CASSLVSGGLNEKLFF.